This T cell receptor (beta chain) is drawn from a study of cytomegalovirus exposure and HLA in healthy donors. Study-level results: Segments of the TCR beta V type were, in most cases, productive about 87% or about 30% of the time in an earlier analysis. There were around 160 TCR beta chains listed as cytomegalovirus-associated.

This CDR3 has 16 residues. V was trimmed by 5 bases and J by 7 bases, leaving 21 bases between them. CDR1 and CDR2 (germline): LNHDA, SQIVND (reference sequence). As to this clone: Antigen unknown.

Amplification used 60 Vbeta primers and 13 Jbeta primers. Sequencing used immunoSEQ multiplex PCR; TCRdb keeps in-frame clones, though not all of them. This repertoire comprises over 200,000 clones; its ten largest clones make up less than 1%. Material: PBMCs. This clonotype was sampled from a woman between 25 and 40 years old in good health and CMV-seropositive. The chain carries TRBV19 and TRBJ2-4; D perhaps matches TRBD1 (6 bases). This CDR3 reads CASSRSGQRGMNIQYF. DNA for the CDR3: TGTGCCAGTAGTCGTTCGGGACAAAGAGGGATGAACATTCAGTACTTC. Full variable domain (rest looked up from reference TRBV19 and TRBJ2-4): DGGITQSPKYLFRKEGQNVTLSCEQNLNHDAMYWYRQDPGQGLRLIYYSQIVNDFQKGDIAEGYSVSREKKESFPLTVTSAQKNPTAFYLCASSRSGQRGMNIQYFGAGTRLSVL.